Each of the 22 T cell receptor beta chains below was sequenced from the same sample in a study of cytotoxic CD8 clonotypes in ibrutinib-treated CLL. Sequenced by immunoSEQ multiplex PCR; TCRdb stores in-frame clones only, minus some. The sample shows around 140,000 clones, roughly 77% of them seen only once. This material consisted of PBMCs, taken after 12 months of ibrutinib treatment. The receptor set was obtained from a human donor with chronic lymphocytic leukemia.

This clone was seen more than once but under ten times. The rearrangement links TRBV19 to TRBJ2-7, with D possibly TRBD2 on 5 matching bases. CDR3 length: 14 amino acids. Germline loops: CDR1 LNHDA, CDR2 SQIVND (reference sequence). V shed 2 bases and J shed 2 bases, with 10 bases lying between them. For the CDR3, the DNA is TGTGCCAGTAGTATAAGCGAGGGAACCTACGAGCAGTACTTC. This encodes CASSISEGTYEQYF.

J is TRBJ1-2 and V is TRBV19; D not certain. The CDR3 length is 12 residues. Germline assignment: CDR1 LNHDA and CDR2 SQIVND (reference sequence). V was shortened by 4 bases and J by 8 bases, with 11 bases between the two germline ends. CDR3 sequence (DNA): TGTGCCAGTAGTACTGGACTCTCAGGCTACACCTTC. Its protein product is CASSTGLSGYTF.

This rearrangement joins TRBV9 to TRBJ1-1; D may be TRBD1 (5 bases). Trimming took 0 bases from V and 6 from J, leaving 9 bases between them. The germline V gene encodes CDR1 SGDLS and CDR2 YYNGEE. The CDR3 is 13 residues long. Written as DNA, the CDR3 is TGTGCCAGCAGCGTAGAGGGGTCGTCTGAAGCTTTCTTT. Its translation is CASSVEGSSEAFF.

The chain recombines TRBV6-6 with TRBJ1-1, with D unclear. Germline V gene lookup returns CDR1 MNHNY and CDR2 SVGAGI (reference sequence). Deletions cut 6 bases from V and 3 bases from J, with 14 bases between. The CDR3 has 14 residues. The CDR3 loop is CASSPPPPDTEAFF. The CDR3, as DNA: TGTGCCAGCAGCCCCCCTCCCCCGGACACTGAAGCTTTCTTT.

The gene calls are TRBV30 and TRBJ2-7; D not certain. Germline lookup yields CDR1 GTSNPN and CDR2 SVGIG (reference sequence). The CDR3 runs 13 residues. Trimming removed 5 bases from V and 4 bases from J, with 15 bases in between. The CDR3 nucleotides read TGTGCCTGGGTACAGTCCGTAGATTACGAGCAGTACTTC. Amino acids: CAWVQSVDYEQYF.

The V gene is TRBV5-4, the J gene TRBJ2-2, with D possibly being TRBD1 or TRBD2 (5 bases each). V dropped 1 base and J dropped 4 bases, with 11 bases sitting between them. This CDR3 spans 15 amino acids. Germline CDR1 SGHNT, CDR2 YYREEE (reference sequence). CDR3 in amino acids: CASSLPGRSTGELFF. CDR3 in DNA: TGTGCCAGCAGCTTGCCGGGGCGAAGCACCGGGGAGCTGTTTTTT.

The V and J genes are TRBV6-1 and TRBJ2-7; D tentatively reads TRBD1 or TRBD2 (6 bases each). Germline V gene sequence: CDR1 MNHNS, CDR2 SASEGT. The CDR3 is made up of 14 amino acids. Trimming pared 9 bases from V and 2 bases from J, leaving 17 bases between. CDR3 sequence (DNA): TGTGCCAGTTCCCGAGGGGGGTCGACCTACGAGCAGTACTTC. This translates into CASSRGGSTYEQYF.

In DNA, the CDR3 is TGCGCCAGCAGCTTGTGGACAGGGCCCGGGGAGCTGTTTTTT. Residues: CASSLWTGPGELFF. This chain connects TRBV5-1 to TRBJ2-2, with 8 bases aligning to TRBD1. The CDR3 length is 14 residues. The V and J ends lost 1 base and 6 bases, in that order; junction bases with no gene match: 2. Germline V gives CDR1 SGHRS, CDR2 YFSETQ.

Regarding this clone: Other DNA sequences of this sample code for an identical CDR3. The genes are TRBV18 and TRBJ2-5; D unresolved. CDR1 is KGHSH and CDR2 is LQKENI in the germline V gene. The ends were cut back, 0 bases at V and 5 bases at J, with 7 bases in the middle. The CDR3 covers 13 residues. The CDR3 DNA reads TGTGCCAGCTCACCACCGGGCCTGGAGACCCAGTACTTC. It is translated as CASSPPGLETQYF.

The chain combines TRBV6-1 with TRBJ2-5, with D perhaps matching TRBD2 (5 bases). The CDR3 is 13 residues long. Germline values: CDR1 MNHNS, CDR2 SASEGT. Trimming took 8 bases from V and 0 from J, leaving 10 bases between them. This CDR3 reads CASEGWDQETQYF. CDR3 nucleotide sequence: TGTGCCAGCGAGGGTTGGGACCAAGAGACCCAGTACTTC.

A single count supports this clone. The junction departs from germline at one end; a sequencing error may be responsible. The chain is built from TRBV10-2 and TRBJ2-1; TRBD2 matches 9 bases. The germline V gene has CDR1 WSHSY and CDR2 SAAADI. The length of the CDR3 is 17 residues. CDR3 in amino acids: CASSQSAGGPSYNEQFF. CDR3 coding DNA: TGCGCCAGCAGTCAGTCCGCGGGAGGGCCGTCCTACAATGAGCAGTTCTTC.

This chain joins TRBV4-2 and TRBJ1-2; the D gene is possibly TRBD1 (6 bases). The CDR3 has 15 amino acids. The germline V gene encodes CDR1 LGHNA and CDR2 YNFKEQ. V dropped 0 bases and J dropped 4 bases, with 12 bases sitting between them. Here the CDR3 DNA reads TGTGCCAGCAGCCAAGATACAACAGGGACCTATGGCTACACCTTC. Amino acids: CASSQDTTGTYGYTF.

V gene TRBV6-5 combines with J gene TRBJ1-5; D not certain. V was clipped by 2 bases and J by 7 bases, with 9 bases between them. CDR3 length equals 13 residues. Germline V gene data show CDR1 as MNHEY and CDR2 as SVGAGI. CDR3 residues: CASSYKGNQPQHF. Written as DNA, the CDR3 is TGTGCCAGCAGTTACAAGGGAAACCAGCCCCAGCATTTT.

The rearrangement links TRBV4-3 to TRBJ2-1; D unresolved. This CDR3 has 13 amino acids. Per germline, CDR1 LGHNA and CDR2 YSLEER. Trimming left V 0 bases short and J 7 bases short, with 7 bases between. As DNA, the CDR3 is TGCGCCAGCAGCCAAGATTGGGCAAATGAGCAGTTCTTC. Translating gives CASSQDWANEQFF.

This clone has a handful of counts. The CDR3 bases are TGTGCCAGCAGCAGGACAGGGGGAACACCTAGCACAGATACGCAGTATTTT. This codes for CASSRTGGTPSTDTQYF. The V call is TRBV27, the J call TRBJ2-3; 10 bases are a match to TRBD1. V shed 6 bases and J 0 bases; nucleotides not matched to a gene: 9. This CDR3 has 17 residues. Per the germline V gene, CDR1 is MNHEY and CDR2 is SMNVEV (reference sequence).

The chain carries TRBV25-1 and TRBJ2-7; perhaps D is TRBD1 or TRBD2 (6 bases each). V was trimmed by 5 bases and J by 5 bases, leaving 13 bases between them. This CDR3 spans 13 amino acids. CDR1 MGHDK and CDR2 SYGVNS come from the germline V gene. Here the CDR3 DNA reads TGTGCCAGCAGTATAGTAGGGGGGCACGAGCAGTACTTC. Residues: CASSIVGGHEQYF.

This clone was recorded a few times. The chain has TRBV2 and TRBJ2-3, with 10 bases fitting TRBD2. V shed 3 bases and J 5 bases; nucleotides not matched to a gene: 8. Germline-derived CDR1 and CDR2 are SNHLY and FYNNEI. The CDR3 is 16 residues long. The CDR3 protein is CASSEKRTSGVDTQYF. The CDR3 coding sequence is TGTGCCAGCAGTGAGAAGCGGACTAGCGGTGTAGATACGCAGTATTTT.

This clone was seen once. This sequence joins TRBV19 and TRBJ2-2, with D maybe TRBD2 (6 bases). Per the germline V gene, CDR1 is LNHDA and CDR2 is SQIVND (reference sequence). Trimming cost V 5 bases and J 1 base, with 17 bases left between them. The CDR3 extends over 17 amino acids. The CDR3 bases are TGTGCCAGTAGTCCCCGGCGGGGAACCTGGAACACCGGGGAGCTGTTTTTT. It codes for CASSPRRGTWNTGELFF.

The rearrangement joins TRBV7-8 to TRBJ1-4; D remains unclear. Per the germline V gene, CDR1 is SGHVS and CDR2 is FQNEAQ. Trimming stripped 5 bases from V and 7 bases from J, with 14 bases between. The CDR3 extends over 14 amino acids. CDR3 bases: TGTGCCAGCAGCCCAGACCCTGGCGGTGAAAAACTGTTTTTT. As protein: CASSPDPGGEKLFF.

This sequence joins TRBV7-2 and TRBJ1-5; D gene ambiguous. Germline lookup yields CDR1 SGHTA and CDR2 FQGNSA. The CDR3 consists of 16 residues. The V gene lost 5 bases and the J gene lost 0 bases, with 14 bases spanning the gap. The CDR3 loop reads CASSIMVGNSNQPQHF. DNA of the CDR3: TGTGCCAGCAGCATCATGGTAGGGAATAGCAATCAGCCCCAGCATTTT.

The rearrangement uses TRBV7-8 and TRBJ2-7; 9 bases align to TRBD1. There are 15 residues in the CDR3. Germline V lookup: CDR1 SGHVS, CDR2 FQNEAQ. After removal of 3 bases from V and 6 bases from J, the junction contained 9 bases not matched to a gene. Here the CDR3 reads CASSLQGDRVSEQYF. The CDR3 bases are TGTGCCAGCAGCTTGCAAGGGGACAGGGTGTCCGAGCAGTACTTC. The whole variable domain, filled in from reference TRBV7-8 and TRBJ2-7, reads GAGVSQSPRYKVAKRGQDVALRCDPISGHVSLFWYQQALGQGPEFLTYFQNEAQLDKSGLPSDRFFAERPEGSVSTLKIQRTQQEDSAVYLCASSLQGDRVSEQYFGPGTRLTVT.

This clone was counted between two and nine times. This rearrangement joins TRBV4-2 to TRBJ2-7; TRBD1 matches at 8 bases. The germline V gene encodes CDR1 LGHNA and CDR2 YNFKEQ. CDR3 length equals 15 residues. V lost 4 bases and J lost 4; bases outside the gene matches: 9. CDR3: CASSLEPGGRYEQYF. DNA of the CDR3: TGTGCCAGCAGCCTAGAACCAGGGGGCAGGTACGAGCAGTACTTC.